Listed here are 28 T cell receptor beta chains from one sample, sequenced in a study of PD-1 blockade in classical Hodgkin lymphoma. Indicated time point: cycle 4 day 1 (C4D1), after more than five weeks of nivolumab. Every patient had relapsed following autologous stem cell transplantation, and cohorts differed in brentuximab vedotin exposure. Profiled with immunoSEQ multiplex PCR; TCRdb holds only in-frame clones, not every one. The table has 25,000 to 30,000 clones, roughly 77% seen once. Sequenced material: peripheral blood mononuclear cells (PBMCs), taken before the fourth cycle of nivolumab. The source of these receptors is a human donor with classical Hodgkin lymphoma.

This clone appeared a few times. The chain joins TRBV6-6 to TRBJ2-2, with no clear D. Germline CDR1 MNHNY, CDR2 SVGAGI (reference sequence). The CDR3 covers 15 residues. V dropped 5 bases and J dropped 4 bases, with 14 bases sitting between them. CDR3 loop: CASSPVGLGTGELFF. The CDR3 DNA follows: TGTGCCAGCAGTCCTGTGGGCCTGGGCACCGGGGAGCTGTTTTTT.

The V and J genes are TRBV7-9 and TRBJ2-7; 7 nucleotides agree with TRBD2. The V and J ends lost 3 bases and 1 base, in that order; junction bases with no gene match: 3. CDR1 SEHNR and CDR2 FQNEAQ come from the germline V gene (reference sequence). The CDR3 sequence is 14 residues long. CDR3 amino acids: CASSFGTTSYEQYF. CDR3 bases: TGTGCCAGCAGCTTTGGGACTACTTCCTACGAGCAGTACTTC.

V usage is TRBV27 and J usage is TRBJ2-5; 8 positions match TRBD1. After removal of 9 bases from V and 3 bases from J, the junction contained 6 bases not matched to a gene. Germline V gene lookup returns CDR1 MNHEY and CDR2 SMNVEV (reference sequence). The CDR3 consists of 13 residues. CDR3 nucleotide sequence: TGTGCCAGTCGCCGGGACAGGAAAGAGACCCAGTACTTC. It translates to CASRRDRKETQYF.

The chain has TRBV28 and TRBJ2-2, with 7 bases identical to TRBD2. The CDR3 length is 17 residues. The germline CDR1 and CDR2 sequences are MDHEN and SYDVKM. Losses at the gene ends were 8 bases for V and 6 bases for J; bases not matched to a gene: 18. The chain's CDR3 is CASEGGSIGLGAGELFF. The CDR3 DNA sequence: TGTGCCAGCGAGGGCGGGAGCATCGGATTAGGCGCCGGGGAGCTGTTTTTT. Together with reference TRBV28 and TRBJ2-2, the CDR3 gives the full variable domain: DVKVTQSSRYLVKRTGEKVFLECVQDMDHENMFWYRQDPGLGLRLIYFSYDVKMKEKGDIPEGYSVSREKKERFSLILESASTNQTSMYLCASEGGSIGLGAGELFFGEGSRLTVL.

The V and J genes are TRBV28 and TRBJ1-2; 7 bases map to TRBD1. J gave up 4 bases and V 5 bases, and 7 bases lay outside the gene matches. The germline V gene has CDR1 MDHEN and CDR2 SYDVKM. The CDR3 is 14 residues long. In DNA, the CDR3 is TGTGCCAGCAGTCCACCGGGACAGTTCTATGGCTACACCTTC. Translating gives CASSPPGQFYGYTF.

The V call is TRBV28, the J call TRBJ1-5, with a weak D call TRBD1 (5 bases). The germline CDR1 and CDR2 sequences are MDHEN and SYDVKM. V was cut by 6 bases and J by 5 bases, with 29 bases left in between. This CDR3 is built from 19 residues. As DNA, the CDR3 is TGTGCCAGCAGAGGGACCAAGGGACTACTTTTAAGAAACGATCAGCCCCAGCATTTT. This codes for CASRGTKGLLLRNDQPQHF. Looking up the rest from reference TRBV28 and TRBJ1-5 gives the full variable domain: DVKVTQSSRYLVKRTGEKVFLECVQDMDHENMFWYRQDPGLGLRLIYFSYDVKMKEKGDIPEGYSVSREKKERFSLILESASTNQTSMYLCASRGTKGLLLRNDQPQHFGDGTRLSIL.

The rearrangement joins TRBV6-1 to TRBJ1-6; D is perhaps TRBD1 (5 bases). CDR1 and CDR2 from the germline V gene are MNHNS and SASEGT. The V end was cut by 5 bases, the J end by 7 bases, with 12 bases between. The CDR3 has 14 residues. CDR3 region: CASSPGLQNSPLHF. CDR3 in DNA: TGTGCCAGCAGTCCGGGACTGCAAAATTCACCCCTCCACTTT.

The chain couples TRBV4-2 to TRBJ2-5; TRBD2 matches 10 bases. The end of the DNA is better explained by TRBJ2-7, so the J call may be wrong. The germline V gene encodes CDR1 LGHNA and CDR2 YNFKEQ. The CDR3 loop spans 15 amino acids. In DNA form, the CDR3 reads TGTGCCAGCAGCCAAGTGCTAGCGGGAGACTACGAGCAGTACTTC. Amino acids: CASSQVLAGDYEQYF.

The gene calls are TRBV19 and TRBJ1-2; D ambiguous. Germline V gene sequence: CDR1 LNHDA, CDR2 SQIVND (reference sequence). This CDR3 spans 14 amino acids. The V gene lost 3 bases and the J gene lost 4 bases, with 12 bases spanning the gap. CDR3 loop: CASSISDGFYGYTF. The CDR3 bases are TGTGCCAGTAGTATCTCGGACGGGTTCTATGGCTACACCTTC.

V gene TRBV19 combines with J gene TRBJ2-7, with D hard to call. The germline V gene encodes CDR1 LNHDA and CDR2 SQIVND (reference sequence). The CDR3 length is 14 residues. V was clipped by 3 bases and J by 6 bases, with 15 bases between them. The CDR3 coding sequence is TGTGCCAGTAGTATTACAGCGTTCCTGGGCGAGCAGTACTTC. This translates into CASSITAFLGEQYF.

The chain joins TRBV19 to TRBJ1-5; no reliable D call. CDR1 and CDR2 (germline): LNHDA, SQIVND (reference sequence). This CDR3 has 17 residues. V was trimmed by 5 bases and J by 0 bases, leaving 17 bases between them. CDR3 nucleotide sequence: TGTGCCAGTAGTCCGCTGGTGGGCAGTTATAGCAATCAGCCCCAGCATTTT. Protein product: CASSPLVGSYSNQPQHF.

This clone has a single count. The J gene is TRBJ2-2, the V gene TRBV27; D is undetermined. This CDR3 comprises 14 residues. CDR1 and CDR2 from the germline V gene are MNHEY and SMNVEV (reference sequence). Trimming left V 3 bases short and J 7 bases short, with 12 bases between. The CDR3 protein is CASSLREAGGELFF. In DNA, the CDR3 is TGTGCCAGCAGTTTGAGAGAGGCTGGCGGGGAGCTGTTTTTT.

By frequency in the sample, this clone is medium-sized. The J gene is TRBJ1-1, the V gene TRBV19; D not certain. Trimming cost V 0 bases and J 6 bases, with 8 bases left between them. This CDR3 has 13 amino acids. In germline, CDR1 is LNHDA, CDR2 SQIVND (reference sequence). The CDR3 sequence: CASSIDLSAEAFF. The CDR3 DNA reads as TGTGCCAGTAGTATAGATCTATCGGCTGAAGCTTTCTTT. Using reference TRBV19 and TRBJ1-1 for the parts outside the CDR3, the full variable domain is DGGITQSPKYLFRKEGQNVTLSCEQNLNHDAMYWYRQDPGQGLRLIYYSQIVNDFQKGDIAEGYSVSREKKESFPLTVTSAQKNPTAFYLCASSIDLSAEAFFGQGTRLTVV.

This rearrangement joins TRBV27 to TRBJ2-4; no definite D call. Germline values: CDR1 MNHEY, CDR2 SMNVEV (reference sequence). This CDR3 is built from 13 residues. Trimming removed 4 bases from V and 0 bases from J, with 4 bases in between. In DNA form, the CDR3 reads TGTGCCAGCAGTTCGCAAGCCAAAAACATTCAGTACTTC. Its protein is CASSSQAKNIQYF.

This rearrangement joins TRBV25-1 to TRBJ1-2; 7 bases line up with TRBD1. There are 14 residues in the CDR3. Germline CDR1 MGHDK, CDR2 SYGVNS. Losses at the gene ends were 6 bases for V and 8 bases for J; bases not matched to a gene: 12. The CDR3 nucleotides are TGTGCCAGCAGGCCATCGGGACAGTATGACGGCTACACCTTC. This encodes CASRPSGQYDGYTF.

This chain uses TRBV19 with TRBJ2-3, with D perhaps matching TRBD2 (5 bases). This CDR3 is built from 13 residues. Trimming took off 6 bases at V and 4 bases at J, with 11 bases between the two ends. Germline CDR1 is LNHDA and CDR2 is SQIVND (reference sequence). The CDR3 DNA follows: TGTGCCAGTAGGAGAGGGAGTCCAGATACGCAGTATTTT. Its translation is CASRRGSPDTQYF. Drawing the rest from reference TRBV19 and TRBJ2-3, the complete variable domain is DGGITQSPKYLFRKEGQNVTLSCEQNLNHDAMYWYRQDPGQGLRLIYYSQIVNDFQKGDIAEGYSVSREKKESFPLTVTSAQKNPTAFYLCASRRGSPDTQYFGPGTRLTVL.

This clone was detected only a few times. The chain couples TRBV4-1 to TRBJ1-1, with TRBD1 matching over 8 bases. This CDR3 comprises 14 residues. Unmatched junction bases numbered 2, after V lost 2 bases and J lost 3 bases. CDR1 MGHRA and CDR2 YSYEKL come from the germline V gene. CDR3 DNA: TGCGCCAGCAGCCAATTGGACAGGGACACTGAAGCTTTCTTT. This encodes CASSQLDRDTEAFF.

The count of this clone is one. The chain uses TRBV5-4 and TRBJ2-5; D might be TRBD1 or TRBD2, each matching 5 bases. Looked up from germline, CDR1 is SGHNT and CDR2 is YYREEE (reference sequence). The V end lost 4 bases, the J end lost 1 base, and 11 bases lay between the germline ends. This CDR3 comprises 14 residues. The CDR3, as DNA: TGTGCCAGCAGCGCGGCCGGGACCCAAGAGACCCAGTACTTC. As protein: CASSAAGTQETQYF.

The count of this clone is one. The V call is TRBV2, the J call TRBJ1-1, with a possible D match to TRBD1 (5 bases). V lost 7 bases and J 11 bases, leaving 20 bases between the germline ends. Germline V CDR1 and CDR2: SNHLY, FYNNEI. The CDR3 is 13 amino acids. CDR3 residues: CASITSGTPGAFF. The CDR3 DNA sequence: TGTGCCAGCATTACCTCCGGGACTCCAGGCGCTTTCTTT.

This chain connects TRBV28 to TRBJ2-2; 9 bases are a match to TRBD2. The junction had 6 bases not matched to a gene; V was cut back by 2 bases and J by 5 bases. This CDR3 contains 16 residues. Germline V gene lookup returns CDR1 MDHEN and CDR2 SYDVKM. The CDR3 loop reads CASSLQRLAGTGELFF. The CDR3 coding sequence is TGTGCCAGCAGTTTACAGCGGCTAGCGGGAACCGGGGAGCTGTTTTTT.

The CDR3 sequence is CASSSLAGDTDTQYF. As DNA, the CDR3 is TGCGCCAGCAGCTCCCTAGCGGGAGACACAGATACGCAGTATTTT. V is TRBV5-1 and J is TRBJ2-3; 10 bases agree with TRBD2. CDR3 size: 15 residues. The germline V gene encodes CDR1 SGHRS and CDR2 YFSETQ. Trimming at V came to 3 bases and at J to 2 bases, leaving 3 bases not matched to a gene.

The chain combines TRBV6-6 with TRBJ2-1; 8 nucleotides line up with TRBD2. Germline V CDR1 and CDR2: MNHNY, SVGAGI (reference sequence). V shed 6 bases and J 9 bases; nucleotides not matched to a gene: 13. The length of the CDR3 is 15 residues. CDR3 DNA sequence: TGTGCCAGCAGCCCCCAAGCGGGAGTGGTCGGTGAGCAGTTCTTC. Translation: CASSPQAGVVGEQFF.

The chain couples TRBV19 to TRBJ2-7, with a weak D call TRBD1 (7 bases). The CDR3 length is 14 residues. V lost 10 bases to trimming and J lost 3 bases, with 19 bases between them. CDR1 LNHDA and CDR2 SQIVND come from the germline V gene (reference sequence). Here the CDR3 reads CATSKAGQLYEQYF. The CDR3 region has the DNA TGTGCCACCTCGAAGGCGGGACAGCTCTACGAGCAGTACTTC.

The sample holds one count of this clone. The V and J genes are TRBV30 and TRBJ2-2; 15 nucleotides agree with TRBD2. This CDR3 contains 18 residues. The V and J ends lost 0 bases and 1 base, in that order; junction bases with no gene match: 3. In germline, CDR1 is GTSNPN, CDR2 SVGIG (reference sequence). CDR3 sequence: CAWSVRGLAGGNTGELFF. As DNA, the CDR3 is TGTGCCTGGAGTGTAAGGGGACTAGCGGGAGGGAACACCGGGGAGCTGTTTTTT.

The CDR3 region has the DNA TGTGCCTCCGGGACTAGCCGATCCAATGAGCAGTTCTTC. Protein sequence: CASGTSRSNEQFF. The chain joins TRBV7-2 to TRBJ2-1; 9 nucleotides match TRBD2. Germline-derived CDR1 and CDR2 are SGHTA and FQGNSA. This CDR3 has 13 residues. Trimming removed 11 bases from V and 6 bases from J; junction bases left unmatched: 8.

V is TRBV10-3 and J is TRBJ2-2, with D perhaps given as TRBD1 or TRBD2 (5 bases each). Germline V gene lookup returns CDR1 ENHRY and CDR2 SYGVKD. Trimming removed 4 bases at V and 3 bases at J, with 15 bases between. The CDR3 sequence is 16 residues long. The CDR3 bases are TGTGCCATCAGTGGTGGGGGAAGAATGTACACCGGGGAGCTGTTTTTT. Translating gives CAISGGGRMYTGELFF.

The chain links TRBV6-1 to TRBJ2-5; TRBD2 agrees at 9 bases. The CDR3 is 15 amino acids. The germline V gene has CDR1 MNHNS and CDR2 SASEGT. V shed 5 bases and J 5 bases; nucleotides not matched to a gene: 9. The CDR3 region has the DNA TGTGCCAGCAGTCAATCAGCGGGAGGAGGGGAGACCCAGTACTTC. It translates to CASSQSAGGGETQYF.

The chain combines TRBV28 with TRBJ2-7, with D possibly matching TRBD2 (6 bases). Germline V gene lookup returns CDR1 MDHEN and CDR2 SYDVKM. The CDR3 is 16 amino acids. Trimming shortened V by 5 bases and J by 0 bases, and 17 bases separated the two germline ends. The CDR3 DNA reads TGTGCCAGCAGTCCCCCAATAGCGGCTAGCTCCTACGAGCAGTACTTC. This encodes CASSPPIAASSYEQYF.